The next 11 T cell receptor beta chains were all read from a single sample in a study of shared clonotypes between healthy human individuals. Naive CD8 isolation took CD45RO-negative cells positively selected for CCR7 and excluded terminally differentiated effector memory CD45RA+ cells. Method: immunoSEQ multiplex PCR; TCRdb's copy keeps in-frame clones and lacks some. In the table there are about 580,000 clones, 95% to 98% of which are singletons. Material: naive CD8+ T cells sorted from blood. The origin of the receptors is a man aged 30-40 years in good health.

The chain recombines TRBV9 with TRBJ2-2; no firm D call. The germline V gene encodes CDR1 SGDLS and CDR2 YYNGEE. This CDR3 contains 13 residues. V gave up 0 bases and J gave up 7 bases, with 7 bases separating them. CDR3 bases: TGTGCCAGCAGCGTAGGGAGTATCGGGGAGCTGTTTTTT. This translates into CASSVGSIGELFF.

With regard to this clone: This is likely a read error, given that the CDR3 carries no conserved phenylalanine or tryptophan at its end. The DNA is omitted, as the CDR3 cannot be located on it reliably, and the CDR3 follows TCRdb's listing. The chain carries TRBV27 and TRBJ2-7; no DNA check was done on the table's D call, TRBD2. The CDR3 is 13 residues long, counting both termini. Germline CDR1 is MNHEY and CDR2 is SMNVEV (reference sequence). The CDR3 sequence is CASSTGSSLAIIL.

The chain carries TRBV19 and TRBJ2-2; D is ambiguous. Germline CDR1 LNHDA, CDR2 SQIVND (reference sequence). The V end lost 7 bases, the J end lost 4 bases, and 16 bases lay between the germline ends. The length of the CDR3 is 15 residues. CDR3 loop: CASTPAEISTGELFF. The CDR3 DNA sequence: TGTGCCAGTACCCCGGCGGAGATAAGCACCGGGGAGCTGTTTTTT. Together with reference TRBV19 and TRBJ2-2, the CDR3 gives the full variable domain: DGGITQSPKYLFRKEGQNVTLSCEQNLNHDAMYWYRQDPGQGLRLIYYSQIVNDFQKGDIAEGYSVSREKKESFPLTVTSAQKNPTAFYLCASTPAEISTGELFFGEGSRLTVL.

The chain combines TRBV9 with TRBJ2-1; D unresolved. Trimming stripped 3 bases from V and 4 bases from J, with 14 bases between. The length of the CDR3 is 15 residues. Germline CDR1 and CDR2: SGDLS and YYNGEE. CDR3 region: CASSGAASVYNEQFF. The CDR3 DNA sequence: TGTGCCAGCAGCGGTGCGGCCTCCGTGTACAATGAGCAGTTCTTC.

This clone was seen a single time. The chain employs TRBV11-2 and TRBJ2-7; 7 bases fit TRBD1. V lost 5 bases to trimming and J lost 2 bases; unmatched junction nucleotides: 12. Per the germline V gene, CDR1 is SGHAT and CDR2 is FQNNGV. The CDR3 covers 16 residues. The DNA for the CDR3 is TGTGCCAGCAGCCCCGGCACCCCGGGACAGCCCTACGAGCAGTACTTC. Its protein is CASSPGTPGQPYEQYF.

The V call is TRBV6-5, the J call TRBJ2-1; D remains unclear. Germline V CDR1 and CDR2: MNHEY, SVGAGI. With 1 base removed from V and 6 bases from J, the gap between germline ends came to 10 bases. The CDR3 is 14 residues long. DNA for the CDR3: TGTGCCAGCAGTTACTTTAGACTCGGCAATGAGCAGTTCTTC. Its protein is CASSYFRLGNEQFF.

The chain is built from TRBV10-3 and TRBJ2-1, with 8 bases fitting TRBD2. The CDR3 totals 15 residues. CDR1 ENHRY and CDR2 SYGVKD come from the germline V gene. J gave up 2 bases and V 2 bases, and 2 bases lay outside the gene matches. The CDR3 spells CAISEREGPYNEQFF. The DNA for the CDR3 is TGTGCCATCAGTGAGCGGGAGGGTCCCTACAATGAGCAGTTCTTC.

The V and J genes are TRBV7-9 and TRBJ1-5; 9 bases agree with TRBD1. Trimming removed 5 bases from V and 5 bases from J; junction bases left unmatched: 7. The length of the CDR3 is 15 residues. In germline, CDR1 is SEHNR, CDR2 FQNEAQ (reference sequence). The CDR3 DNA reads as TGTGCCAGCAGCAAGGGACAGGGTGTAGATCAGCCCCAGCATTTT. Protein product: CASSKGQGVDQPQHF. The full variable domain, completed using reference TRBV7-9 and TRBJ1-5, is DTGVSQNPRHKITKRGQNVTFRCDPISEHNRLYWYRQTLGQGPEFLTYFQNEAQLEKSRLLSDRFSAERPKGSFSTLEIQRTEQGDSAMYLCASSKGQGVDQPQHFGDGTRLSIL.

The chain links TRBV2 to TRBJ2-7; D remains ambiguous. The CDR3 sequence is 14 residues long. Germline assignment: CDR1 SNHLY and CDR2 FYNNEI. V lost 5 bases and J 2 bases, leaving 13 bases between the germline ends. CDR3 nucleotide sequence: TGTGCCAGCAGTTCCTACTTGGAGACCTACGAGCAGTACTTC. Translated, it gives CASSSYLETYEQYF.

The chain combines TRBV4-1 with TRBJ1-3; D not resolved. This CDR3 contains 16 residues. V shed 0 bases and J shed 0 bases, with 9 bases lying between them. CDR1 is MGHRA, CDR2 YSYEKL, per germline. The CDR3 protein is CASSQEGTLSGNTIYF. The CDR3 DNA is TGCGCCAGCAGCCAAGAAGGTACACTCTCTGGAAACACCATATATTTT.

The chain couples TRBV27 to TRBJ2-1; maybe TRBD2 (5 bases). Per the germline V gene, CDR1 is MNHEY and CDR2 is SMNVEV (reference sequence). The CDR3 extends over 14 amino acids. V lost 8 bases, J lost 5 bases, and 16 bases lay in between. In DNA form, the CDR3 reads TGTGCCAGCGGGCCGGGATTCGGGAACAATGAGCAGTTCTTC. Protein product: CASGPGFGNNEQFF.